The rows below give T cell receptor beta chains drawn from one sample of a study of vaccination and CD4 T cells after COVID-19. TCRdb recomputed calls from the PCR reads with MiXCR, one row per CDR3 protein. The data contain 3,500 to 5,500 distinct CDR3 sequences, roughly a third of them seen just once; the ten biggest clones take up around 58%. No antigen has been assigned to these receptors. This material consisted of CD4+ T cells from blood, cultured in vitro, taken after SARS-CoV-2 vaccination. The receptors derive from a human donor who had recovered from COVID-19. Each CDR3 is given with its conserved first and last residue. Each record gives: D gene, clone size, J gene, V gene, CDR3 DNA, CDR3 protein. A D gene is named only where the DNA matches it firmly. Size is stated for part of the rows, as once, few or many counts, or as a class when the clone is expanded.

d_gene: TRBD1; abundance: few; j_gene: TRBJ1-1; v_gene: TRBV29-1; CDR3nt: TGCAGCGTTTCTACAGGGGGCACTGAAGCTTTCTTT; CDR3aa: CSVSTGGTEAFF
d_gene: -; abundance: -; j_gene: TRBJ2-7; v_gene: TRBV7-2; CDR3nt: TGTGCCAGCAGCCCGCTCCAGGACGGATTTTCCTACGAGCAGTACTTC; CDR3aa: CASSPLQDGFSYEQYF
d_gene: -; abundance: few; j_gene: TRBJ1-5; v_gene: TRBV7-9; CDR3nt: TGTGCCAGCAGCTTAGTGGGGGGAGGCAATCAGCCCCAGCATTTT; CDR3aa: CASSLVGGGNQPQHF
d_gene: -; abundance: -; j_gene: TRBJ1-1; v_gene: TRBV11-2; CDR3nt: TGTGCCAGCAGCTTAGTCCTGAGTTGGGGCACTGAAGCTTTCTTT; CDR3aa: CASSLVLSWGTEAFF
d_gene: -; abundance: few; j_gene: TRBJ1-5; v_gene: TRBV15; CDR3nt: TGTGCCACCAGCAGAGAGGGCCAGTACAATCAGCCCCAGCATTTT; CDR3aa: CATSREGQYNQPQHF
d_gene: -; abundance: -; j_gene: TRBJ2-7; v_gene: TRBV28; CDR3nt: TGTGCCAGCAGTTTTAGTCTAGAACTAAACGAGCAGTACTTC; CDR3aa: CASSFSLELNEQYF
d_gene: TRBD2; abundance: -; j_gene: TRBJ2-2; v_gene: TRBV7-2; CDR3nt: TGTGCCAGCAGCTCGACTAGCGGGGTCGGTACCGGGGAGCTGTTTTTT; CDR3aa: CASSSTSGVGTGELFF
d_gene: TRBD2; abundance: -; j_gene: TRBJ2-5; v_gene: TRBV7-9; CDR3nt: TGTGCCAGCAGCTTTACTAGCGGAGTAGAGACCCAGTACTTC; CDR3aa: CASSFTSGVETQYF
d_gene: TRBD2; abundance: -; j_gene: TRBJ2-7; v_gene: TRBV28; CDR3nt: TGTGCCAGCAGTCCCGGGGGGAGCCGCGAGCAGTACTTC; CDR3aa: CASSPGGSREQYF
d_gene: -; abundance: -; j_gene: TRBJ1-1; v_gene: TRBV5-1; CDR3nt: TGCGCCAGCAGCCGGACAGCCGGGGGAACTGAAGCTTTCTTT; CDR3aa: CASSRTAGGTEAFF
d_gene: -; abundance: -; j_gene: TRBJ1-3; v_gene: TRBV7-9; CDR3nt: TGTGCCAGCAGAATCTACTCTGGAAACACCATATATTTT; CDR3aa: CASRIYSGNTIYF
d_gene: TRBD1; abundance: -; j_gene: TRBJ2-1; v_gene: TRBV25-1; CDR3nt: TGTGCCAGCAGTGCCCGACAGGGTAGGAATGAGCAGTTCTTC; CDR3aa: CASSARQGRNEQFF
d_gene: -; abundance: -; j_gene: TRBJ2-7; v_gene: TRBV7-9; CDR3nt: TGTGCCAGCAGCTTAGAAGTAAGGACTCGAGAGCAGTACTTC; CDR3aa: CASSLEVRTREQYF
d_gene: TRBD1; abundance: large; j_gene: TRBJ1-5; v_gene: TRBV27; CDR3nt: TGTGCCAGCAGGGGACAGCTAAATCAGCCCCAGCATTTT; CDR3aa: CASRGQLNQPQHF
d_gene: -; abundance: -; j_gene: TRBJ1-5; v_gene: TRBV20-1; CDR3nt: TGCAGTGCTAGTCGACGTGGGCGCAATCAGCCCCAGCATTTT; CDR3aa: CSASRRGRNQPQHF
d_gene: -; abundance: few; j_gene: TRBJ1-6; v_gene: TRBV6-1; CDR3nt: TGTGCCAGCGGGGGAGAGGGTTATAATTCACCCCTCCACTTT; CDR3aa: CASGGEGYNSPLHF
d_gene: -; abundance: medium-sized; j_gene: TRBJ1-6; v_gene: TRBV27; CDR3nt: TGTGCCAGCAGCCGGGGAGGGGCAGGTTCACCCCTCCACTTT; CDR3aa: CASSRGGAGSPLHF
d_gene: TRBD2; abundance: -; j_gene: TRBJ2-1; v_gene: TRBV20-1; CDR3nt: TGCAGTGCCCCGGGGGCTAGCGGGGGAAATGAGCAGTTCTTC; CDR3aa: CSAPGASGGNEQFF
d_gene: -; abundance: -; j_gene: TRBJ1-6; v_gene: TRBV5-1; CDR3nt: TGCGCCAGCAGTCGGGCGGGGGATAATTCACCCCTCCACTTT; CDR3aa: CASSRAGDNSPLHF
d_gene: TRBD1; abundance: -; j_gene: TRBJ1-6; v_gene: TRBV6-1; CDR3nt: TGTGCCAGCAGTGTCCTCGGACAGGGGGCAAGACCCCTCCACTTT; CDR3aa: CASSVLGQGARPLHF
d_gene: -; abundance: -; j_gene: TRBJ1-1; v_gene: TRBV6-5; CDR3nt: TGTGCCAGCAGTTCCGGACAGAGAAGTTTTATGAACACTGAAGCTTTCTTT; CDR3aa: CASSSGQRSFMNTEAFF
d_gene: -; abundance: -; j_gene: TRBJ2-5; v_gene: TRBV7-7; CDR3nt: TGTGCTAGCAGCTTAGGAGGGGGACACTTAGAGACCCAGTACTTC; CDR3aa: CASSLGGGHLETQYF
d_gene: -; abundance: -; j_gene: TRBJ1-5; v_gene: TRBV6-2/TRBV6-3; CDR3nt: TGTGCCAGCAGTGGGGGCCAAGAGTATGGTCAGCCCCAGCATTTT; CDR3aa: CASSGGQEYGQPQHF
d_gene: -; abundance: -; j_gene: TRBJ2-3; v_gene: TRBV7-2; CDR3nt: TGTGCCAGCAGCTTGGTTGGGGGTGTAGCAGATACGCAGTATTTT; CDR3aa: CASSLVGGVADTQYF
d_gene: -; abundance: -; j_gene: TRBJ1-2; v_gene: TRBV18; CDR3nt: TGTGCCAGCTCACCGCCAGGGGACTATGGCTACACCTTC; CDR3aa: CASSPPGDYGYTF
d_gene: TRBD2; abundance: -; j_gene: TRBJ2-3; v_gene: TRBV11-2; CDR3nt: TGTGCCAGCAGCTACCCCGGGGGAGGGAGGACAGATACGCAGTATTTT; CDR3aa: CASSYPGGGRTDTQYF
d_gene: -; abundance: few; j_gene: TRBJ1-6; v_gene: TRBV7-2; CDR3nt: TGTGCCAGCAGCCCTCCCAGGCCCCTAGGGGCCCTCCACTTT; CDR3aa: CASSPPRPLGALHF
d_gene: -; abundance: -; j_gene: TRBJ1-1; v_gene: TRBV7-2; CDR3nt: TGTGCCAGCAGCTTCGCGGTGAACACTGAAGCTTTCTTT; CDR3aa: CASSFAVNTEAFF
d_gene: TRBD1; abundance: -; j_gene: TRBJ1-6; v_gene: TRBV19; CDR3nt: TGTGCCAGTTCTGACAGGGTGGGCTCACCCCTCCACTTT; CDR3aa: CASSDRVGSPLHF
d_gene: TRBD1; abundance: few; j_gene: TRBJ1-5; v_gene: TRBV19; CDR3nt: TGTGCCAGTACCGGGACAGGGGCTTTCGGCAATCAGCCCCAGCATTTT; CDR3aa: CASTGTGAFGNQPQHF
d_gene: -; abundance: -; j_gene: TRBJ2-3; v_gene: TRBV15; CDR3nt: TGTGCCACCAGCCCTATATCCGGACAGTCAACTACGCAGTATTTT; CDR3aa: CATSPISGQSTTQYF
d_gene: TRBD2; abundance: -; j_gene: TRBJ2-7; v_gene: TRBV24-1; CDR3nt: TGTGCCACCAGTGATCCGGGACTAGCGGGTCCCCGGGAGCAGTACTTC; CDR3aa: CATSDPGLAGPREQYF
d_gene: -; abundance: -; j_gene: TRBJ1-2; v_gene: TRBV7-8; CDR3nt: TGTGCCAGCAGCTTAGCGGAGGGGTCCGGTGGCTACACCTTC; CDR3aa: CASSLAEGSGGYTF
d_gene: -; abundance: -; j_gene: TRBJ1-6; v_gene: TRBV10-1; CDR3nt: TGCGCCAGCAGTGGTGGGCTGAATTCACCCCTCCACTTT; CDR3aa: CASSGGLNSPLHF
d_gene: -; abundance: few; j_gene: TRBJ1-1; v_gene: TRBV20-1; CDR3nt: TGCAGTGCTAGTTCCAGGGACACTGAAGCTTTCTTT; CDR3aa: CSASSRDTEAFF
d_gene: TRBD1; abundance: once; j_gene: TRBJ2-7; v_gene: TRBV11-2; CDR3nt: TGTGCCAGCAGCTTACGGGACAGGGGGATTGAGCAGTACTTC; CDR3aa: CASSLRDRGIEQYF
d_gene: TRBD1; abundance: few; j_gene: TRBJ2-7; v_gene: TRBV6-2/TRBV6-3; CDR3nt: TGTGCCAGCAGTTACGGGACAGGTGGGTTTCGCGAGCAGTACTTC; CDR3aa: CASSYGTGGFREQYF
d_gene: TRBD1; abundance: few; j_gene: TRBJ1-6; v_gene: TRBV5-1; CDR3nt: TGCGCCAGCAGCTCCGGGACAGGGGAGGGTTCACCCCTCCACTTT; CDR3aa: CASSSGTGEGSPLHF
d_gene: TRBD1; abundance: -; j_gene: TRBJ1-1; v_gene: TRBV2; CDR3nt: TGTGCCAGCCAGGGGCAGGGGGGGACTGAAGCTTTCTTT; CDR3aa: CASQGQGGTEAFF
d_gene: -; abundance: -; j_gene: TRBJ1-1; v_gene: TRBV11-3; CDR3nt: TGTGCCAGCAGCTTAGAACGAATGGGGACCAAGTACACTGAAGCTTTCTTT; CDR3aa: CASSLERMGTKYTEAFF
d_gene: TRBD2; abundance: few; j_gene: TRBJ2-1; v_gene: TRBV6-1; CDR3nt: TGTGCCAGCAGTGAAGCCTGGCTAGCGGGAGGGAATGAGCAGTTCTTC; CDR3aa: CASSEAWLAGGNEQFF
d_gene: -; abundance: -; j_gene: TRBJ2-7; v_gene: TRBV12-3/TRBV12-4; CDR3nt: TGTGCCAGCAGTTTAGGTTCTTCCTCCTACGAGCAGTACTTC; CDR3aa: CASSLGSSSYEQYF
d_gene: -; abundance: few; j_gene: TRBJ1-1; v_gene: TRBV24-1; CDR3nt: TGTGCCACCAGTGGGACGGAGAACACTGAAGCTTTCTTT; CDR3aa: CATSGTENTEAFF
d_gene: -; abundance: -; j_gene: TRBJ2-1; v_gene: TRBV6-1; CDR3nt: TGTGCCAGCGCCCCGGCGAGAGGGAAGAGCTCCTACAATGAGCAGTTCTTC; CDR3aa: CASAPARGKSSYNEQFF
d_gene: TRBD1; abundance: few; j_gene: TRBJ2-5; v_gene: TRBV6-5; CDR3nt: TGTGCCAGCAGTTTCCGGACAGGGACGGGGACCCAGTACTTC; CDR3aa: CASSFRTGTGTQYF
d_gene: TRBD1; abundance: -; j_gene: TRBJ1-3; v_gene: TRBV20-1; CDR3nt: TGCAGTGCTGGGACAGGGGTAGGAAACACCATATATTTT; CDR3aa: CSAGTGVGNTIYF